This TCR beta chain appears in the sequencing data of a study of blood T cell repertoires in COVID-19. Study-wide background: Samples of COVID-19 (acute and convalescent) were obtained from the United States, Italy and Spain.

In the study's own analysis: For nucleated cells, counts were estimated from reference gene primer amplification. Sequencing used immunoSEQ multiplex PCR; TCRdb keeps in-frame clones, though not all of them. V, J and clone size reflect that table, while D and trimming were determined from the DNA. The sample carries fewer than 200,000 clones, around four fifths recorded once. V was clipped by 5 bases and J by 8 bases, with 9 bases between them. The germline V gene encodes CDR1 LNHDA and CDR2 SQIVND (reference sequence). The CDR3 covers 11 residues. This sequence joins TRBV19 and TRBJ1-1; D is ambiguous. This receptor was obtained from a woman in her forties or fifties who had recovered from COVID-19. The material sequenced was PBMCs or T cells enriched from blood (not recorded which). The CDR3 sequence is CASSWELEAFF. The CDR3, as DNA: TGTGCCAGTAGTTGGGAGTTGGAAGCTTTCTTT.